This entry concerns a single T cell receptor beta chain. What it recognizes is unknown. The data derive from a study of CD8 T cells in ankylosing spondylitis. Germline CDR1 is MNHEY and CDR2 is SMNVEV (reference sequence). Losses at the gene ends were 5 bases for V and 2 bases for J; bases not matched to a gene: 11. CDR3 length: 16 amino acids. MiXCR was run by TCRdb on the 5' RACE reads, yielding one entry per CDR3 protein. The table lists 85,000 to 100,000 distinct CDR3 sequences, about 9.1% of them singletons. Study findings and constraints: Disease-linked clones were found to be CD8+ and relatively rare in peripheral blood. Certain motif variants had earlier been reported in reactive arthritis synovial fluid and blood. The study identified a TCR beta motif of under 10 highly homologous variants that appeared characteristic of ankylosing spondylitis blood.

This receptor was identified in a male donor with ankylosing spondylitis or in good health (not recorded which). Source material: blood, either unsorted or a sorted T cell fraction (not recorded which). The genes are TRBV27 and TRBJ2-7; 8 nucleotides line up with TRBD1. CDR3 coding DNA: TGTGCCAGCAGTCCCATATCCGGGACAGGCACCTACGAGCAGTACTTC. It specifies CASSPISGTGTYEQYF.